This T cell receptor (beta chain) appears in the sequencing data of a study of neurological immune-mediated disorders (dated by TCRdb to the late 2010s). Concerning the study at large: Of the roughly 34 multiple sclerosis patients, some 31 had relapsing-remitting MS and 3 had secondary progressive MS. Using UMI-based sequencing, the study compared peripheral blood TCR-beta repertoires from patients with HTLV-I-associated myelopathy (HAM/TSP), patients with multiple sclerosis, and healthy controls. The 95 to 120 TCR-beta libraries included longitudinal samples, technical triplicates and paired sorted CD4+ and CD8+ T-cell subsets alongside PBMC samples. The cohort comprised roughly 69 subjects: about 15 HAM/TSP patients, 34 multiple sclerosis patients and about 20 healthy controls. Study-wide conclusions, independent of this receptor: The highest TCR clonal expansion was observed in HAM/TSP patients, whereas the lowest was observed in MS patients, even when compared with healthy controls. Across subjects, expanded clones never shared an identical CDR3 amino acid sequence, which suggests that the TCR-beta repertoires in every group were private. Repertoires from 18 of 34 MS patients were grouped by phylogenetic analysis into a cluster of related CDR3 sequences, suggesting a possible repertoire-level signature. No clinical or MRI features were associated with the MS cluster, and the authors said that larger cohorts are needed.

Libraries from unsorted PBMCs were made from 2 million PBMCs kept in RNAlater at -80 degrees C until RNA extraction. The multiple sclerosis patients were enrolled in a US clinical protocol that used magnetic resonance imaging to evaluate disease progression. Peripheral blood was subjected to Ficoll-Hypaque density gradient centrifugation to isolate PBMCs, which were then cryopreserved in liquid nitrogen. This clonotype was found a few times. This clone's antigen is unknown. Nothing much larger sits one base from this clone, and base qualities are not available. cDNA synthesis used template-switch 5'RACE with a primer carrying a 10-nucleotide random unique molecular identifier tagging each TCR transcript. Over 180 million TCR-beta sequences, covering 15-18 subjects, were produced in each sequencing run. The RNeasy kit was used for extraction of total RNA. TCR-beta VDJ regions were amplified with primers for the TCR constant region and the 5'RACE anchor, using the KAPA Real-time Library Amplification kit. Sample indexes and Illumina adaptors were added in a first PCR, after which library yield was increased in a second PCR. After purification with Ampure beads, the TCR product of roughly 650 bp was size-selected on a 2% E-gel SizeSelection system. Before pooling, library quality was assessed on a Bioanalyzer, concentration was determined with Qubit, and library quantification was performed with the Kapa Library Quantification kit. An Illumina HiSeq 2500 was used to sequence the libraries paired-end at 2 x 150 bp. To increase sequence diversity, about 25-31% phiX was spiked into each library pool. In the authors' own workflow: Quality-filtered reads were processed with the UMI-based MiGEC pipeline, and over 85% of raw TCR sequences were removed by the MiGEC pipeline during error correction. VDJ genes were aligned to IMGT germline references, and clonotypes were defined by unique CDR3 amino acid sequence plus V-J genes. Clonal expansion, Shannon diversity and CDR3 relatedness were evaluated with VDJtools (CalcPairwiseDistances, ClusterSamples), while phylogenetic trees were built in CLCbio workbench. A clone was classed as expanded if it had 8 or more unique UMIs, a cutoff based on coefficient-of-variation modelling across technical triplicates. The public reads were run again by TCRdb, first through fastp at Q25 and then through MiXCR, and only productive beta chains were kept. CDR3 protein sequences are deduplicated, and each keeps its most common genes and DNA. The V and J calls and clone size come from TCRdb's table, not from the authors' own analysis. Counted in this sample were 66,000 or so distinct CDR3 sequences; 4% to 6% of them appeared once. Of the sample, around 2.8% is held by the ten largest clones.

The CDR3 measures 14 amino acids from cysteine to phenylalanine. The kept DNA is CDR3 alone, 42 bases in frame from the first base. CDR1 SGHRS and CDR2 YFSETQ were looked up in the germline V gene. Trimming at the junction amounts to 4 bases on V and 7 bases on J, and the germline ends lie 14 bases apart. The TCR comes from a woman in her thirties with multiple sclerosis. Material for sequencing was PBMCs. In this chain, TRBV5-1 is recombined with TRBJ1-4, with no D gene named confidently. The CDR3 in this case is CASSRGGAAEKLFF. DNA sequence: TGCGCCAGCAGCCGTGGCGGTGCGGCTGAAAAACTGTTTTTT.